The next 10 T cell receptor beta chains were all read from a single sample in a study of early T cells in non-severe SARS-CoV-2 infection (dated by TCRdb to the early 2020s). The library came from 5' RACE. TCRdb records NextSeq 500 as the sequencer. Clones were called with MiXCR by TCRdb after fastp trimmed the public reads at Q25, and only in-frame beta chains were retained. Entries are consolidated by CDR3 protein sequence, retaining the most common genes and DNA. For this sample there are over 100,000 distinct CDR3 sequences; approximately 14% appear just once. The ten largest clonotypes hold roughly 6.3% of the sample. The sequenced sample consisted of whole blood. These receptors originate from an adult who was a healthcare worker with PCR-confirmed SARS-CoV-2 infection or an uninfected control (not recorded which).

The genes are TRBV20-1 and TRBJ1-6; D uncertain. Germline CDR1 reads DFQATT; CDR2 reads SNEGSKA (reference sequence). The CDR3 runs to 15 residues. V lost 1 base and J 7 bases, leaving 14 bases between the germline ends. The CDR3, as DNA: TGCAGTGCTAGAGTAGACTTGGGGAACAATTCACCCCTCCACTTT. Its translation is CSARVDLGNNSPLHF.

Many counts were recorded for this clonotype. This chain connects TRBV12-3 or TRBV12-4 to TRBJ1-2; D gene ambiguous. The CDR3 covers 13 residues. V dropped 3 bases and J dropped 3 bases, with 8 bases sitting between them. CDR3 sequence: CASSLGGDYGYTF. DNA of the CDR3: TGTGCCAGCAGTTTGGGTGGCGACTATGGCTACACCTTC.

This chain uses TRBV20-1 with TRBJ2-7; 11 nucleotides align to TRBD2. The trim removed 4 bases at V and 7 bases at J, leaving 12 bases unmatched. Looked up from germline, CDR1 is DFQATT and CDR2 is SNEGSKA (reference sequence). The CDR3 runs 15 residues. CDR3 sequence: CSAISGRASLSEQYF. CDR3 DNA sequence: TGCAGTGCTATTAGCGGGAGGGCCTCCCTAAGTGAGCAGTACTTC.

The CDR3 here is CASSPPGGYSTDTQYF. CDR3 DNA: TGCGCCAGCAGCCCGCCTGGCGGATATTCCACAGATACGCAGTATTTT. The chain has TRBV5-1 and TRBJ2-3, with D unresolved. This CDR3 spans 16 amino acids. The germline V and J ends were trimmed by 4 bases and 2 bases, with 17 bases remaining between them. The germline gives CDR1 SGHRS, CDR2 YFSETQ.

This clonotype was counted a few times. V and J are TRBV28 and TRBJ2-3; D gene ambiguous. The CDR3 consists of 11 residues. CDR1 and CDR2 from the germline V gene are MDHEN and SYDVKM. Trimming pared 5 bases from V and 6 bases from J, leaving 6 bases between. This CDR3 reads CASSLMDTQYF. CDR3 sequence (DNA): TGTGCCAGCAGTCTGATGGATACGCAGTATTTT.

The table lists this clonotype with many counts. The chain combines TRBV20-1 with TRBJ1-6; 7 nucleotides align to TRBD1. CDR3 size: 12 residues. The germline V gene encodes CDR1 DFQATT and CDR2 SNEGSKA (reference sequence). J was trimmed by 6 bases and V by 7 bases; bases with no gene match: 3. The CDR3: CSVGQSNSPLHF. The CDR3 bases are TGCAGTGTGGGACAGAGTAATTCACCCCTCCACTTT.

This clonotype was picked up a small number of times. This chain links TRBV7-9 with TRBJ1-4; D might be TRBD1 (6 bases). The CDR3 contains 16 residues. Germline V gene lookup returns CDR1 SEHNR and CDR2 FQNEAQ (reference sequence). Trimming removed 1 base at V and 8 bases at J, with 17 bases between. The CDR3 spells CASSLGTGTKGEKLFF. The CDR3 DNA sequence: TGTGCCAGCAGCTTAGGTACCGGGACAAAAGGCGAAAAACTGTTTTTT.

This clonotype was detected ten times or more. The V and J genes are TRBV7-9 and TRBJ2-1, with 14 positions matching TRBD2. Trimming took 5 bases from V and 5 from J; bases not matched to a gene: 11. The CDR3 totals 18 residues. Germline V lookup: CDR1 SEHNR, CDR2 FQNEAQ (reference sequence). The CDR3 region is CASSLGTLGLAGDNEQFF. The CDR3 DNA is TGTGCCAGCAGCCTTGGGACATTGGGACTAGCGGGGGACAATGAGCAGTTCTTC.

The chain has TRBV5-5 and TRBJ2-3; no reliable D call. Deletions cut 0 bases from V and 11 bases from J, with 16 bases between. CDR1 is SGHKS, CDR2 YYEKEE, per germline (reference sequence). The CDR3 is made up of 14 amino acids. In DNA form, the CDR3 reads TGTGCCAGCAGCTTGGTATCCGGAGCCAGAGTGCAGTATTTT. It translates to CASSLVSGARVQYF.

This clonotype was seen more than once but under ten times. The V and J genes are TRBV6-2 or TRBV6-3 and TRBJ2-3, with 9 bases that match TRBD2. The CDR3 covers 17 residues. Germline V CDR1 and CDR2: MNHEY, SVGEGT. The V segment lost 2 bases and the J segment 6 bases; nucleotides outside the gene matches: 12. The CDR3 loop is CASSYGTSSGQSDTQYF. The CDR3 DNA follows: TGTGCCAGCAGTTACGGGACTAGCAGCGGCCAATCCGATACGCAGTATTTT.